This T cell receptor (beta chain) came from a study of T cell responses to AZD1222 COVID-19 vaccine. Study in general: Second doses at about 4 or about 12 weeks were pooled. Points from the study as a whole: After the peak T cell response, and only then, were repertoires sampled. Mostly white British, mostly female donors; authors suggested clonal diversity may be underestimated. Unmutated variant regions are reportedly the target of nearly half of TCRs that are spike-specific.

A remark on this clone: What it binds is not known.

V was cut by 6 bases and J by 6 bases, with 18 bases left in between. From germline, CDR1 is MNHEY and CDR2 SVGAGI. The CDR3 runs to 16 residues. Sequencing used immunoSEQ multiplex PCR; TCRdb keeps in-frame clones, though not all of them. The sample lists roughly 97,000 clones, 85% to 95% occurring once. This sequence joins TRBV6-5 and TRBJ1-6; tentative D call: TRBD1 (6 bases). The source material was peripheral blood, sampled on day 0 of AZD1222 vaccination. The source of this sequence is an adult in good health. CDR3 nucleotides: TGTGCCAGCAGCTACGGACAGCGCCGGGGTAATTCACCCCTCCACTTT. Translating gives CASSYGQRRGNSPLHF.